Listed below are T cell receptor beta chains from one sample, sequenced in a study of blood T cell repertoires in COVID-19. The repertoire was sequenced with immunoSEQ multiplex PCR; TCRdb's copy has only in-frame clones and lacks some. The profile shows 180,000 or so clones, approximately 86% of them singletons. The sample comprised peripheral blood. The receptors derive from a woman at least 80 years old with acute or convalescent COVID-19. The CDR3 runs from the conserved cysteine through the conserved F or W. The order of the fields is CDR3 DNA, CDR3 protein, D gene, J gene, V gene, clone size. The D gene is left open where the match is weak. The size entry is marked missing in some rows and otherwise reads once, few, many or a size class.

cdr3_nt: TGTGCCAGCAGCCAAGCCTCCCTAGCTTTCTTT; cdr3_aa: CASSQASLAFF; d_call: NA; j_call: TRBJ1-1; v_call: TRBV6-2/TRBV6-3; clone_size: NA
cdr3_nt: TGTGCCAGCAGCTTGGTGGGGACAGGGGGCCAGCCCCAGCATTTT; cdr3_aa: CASSLVGTGGQPQHF; d_call: TRBD1; j_call: TRBJ1-5; v_call: TRBV7-2; clone_size: NA
cdr3_nt: TGTGCCAGCAGCTTAGGCCCAGAAACTAATGAAAAACTGTTTTTT; cdr3_aa: CASSLGPETNEKLFF; d_call: NA; j_call: TRBJ1-4; v_call: TRBV11-2; clone_size: NA
cdr3_nt: TGTGCCAGCACCGCCGAGGGGGCACTTCCCTACGAGCAGTACTTC; cdr3_aa: CASTAEGALPYEQYF; d_call: TRBD1; j_call: TRBJ2-7; v_call: TRBV6-5; clone_size: NA
cdr3_nt: TGTGCCAGCAGCTTCTCCGGGAGAGACACAGATACGCAGTATTTT; cdr3_aa: CASSFSGRDTDTQYF; d_call: NA; j_call: TRBJ2-3; v_call: TRBV11-3; clone_size: NA
cdr3_nt: TGTGCCAGCAGCGGGGGAGGAGGGGTCCCCACTGAAGCTTTCTTT; cdr3_aa: CASSGGGGVPTEAFF; d_call: NA; j_call: TRBJ1-1; v_call: TRBV9; clone_size: NA
cdr3_nt: TGTGCCAGCTCATCAGGGACAGGGACGGATCAGCCCCAGCATTTT; cdr3_aa: CASSSGTGTDQPQHF; d_call: TRBD1; j_call: TRBJ1-5; v_call: TRBV18; clone_size: few
cdr3_nt: TGTGCCAGCAGCTTAGGACACGCAGAAATTAACTATGGCTACACCTTC; cdr3_aa: CASSLGHAEINYGYTF; d_call: NA; j_call: TRBJ1-2; v_call: TRBV7-9; clone_size: NA
cdr3_nt: TGTGCCGCCGGGGAGACCCAGTACTTC; cdr3_aa: CAAGETQYF; d_call: NA; j_call: TRBJ2-5; v_call: TRBV15; clone_size: NA
cdr3_nt: TGTGCCAGCAGCACAACCTGGAGTCTCATCGGCTACACCTTC; cdr3_aa: CASSTTWSLIGYTF; d_call: NA; j_call: TRBJ1-2; v_call: TRBV6-6; clone_size: NA
cdr3_nt: TGTGCCAGCAGGGTGGGGGAAGGGGGCTATGGCTACACCTTC; cdr3_aa: CASRVGEGGYGYTF; d_call: NA; j_call: TRBJ1-2; v_call: TRBV5-5; clone_size: NA
cdr3_nt: TGTGCCAGCAGCTTAGGTGGTCCGGGAGAGACCCAGTACTTC; cdr3_aa: CASSLGGPGETQYF; d_call: NA; j_call: TRBJ2-5; v_call: TRBV11-2; clone_size: NA
cdr3_nt: TGTGCCTGGAGTGAAACATTCGGCTACACCTTC; cdr3_aa: CAWSETFGYTF; d_call: NA; j_call: TRBJ1-2; v_call: TRBV30; clone_size: NA
cdr3_nt: TGTGCCAGCAGCTCCCCCGGGACAGGGAGCGGCTACACCTTC; cdr3_aa: CASSSPGTGSGYTF; d_call: TRBD1; j_call: TRBJ1-2; v_call: TRBV5-8; clone_size: NA